Below, 18 T cell receptor beta chains from the same sample are listed, as sequenced in a study of blood T cell repertoires in COVID-19. Method: immunoSEQ multiplex PCR; TCRdb's copy keeps in-frame clones and lacks some. The sample lists under 250,000 clones, around nine tenths occurring once. The sample was PBMCs or T cells enriched from blood (not recorded which). The receptors were gathered from a woman between 40 and 55 years old who had been exposed to COVID-19.

The V call is TRBV11-2, the J call TRBJ2-7; the D gene is possibly TRBD2 (5 bases). The CDR3 covers 13 residues. Trimming cost V 2 bases and J 4 bases, with 9 bases left between them. Germline-derived CDR1 and CDR2 are SGHAT and FQNNGV. This chain's CDR3 is CASSLQPGYEQYV. CDR3 coding DNA: TGTGCCAGCAGCTTACAACCGGGATACGAGCAGTACGTC.

CDR3 in DNA: TGTGCCAGCAGTTCATGGGCGCGAAACGAGCAGTACGTC. Translating gives CASSSWARNEQYV. V is TRBV6-5 and J is TRBJ2-7; D gene unclear. The CDR3 runs 13 residues. The germline V gene encodes CDR1 MNHEY and CDR2 SVGAGI. The V and J ends lost 4 bases and 5 bases respectively, with 12 bases between them.

This sequence joins TRBV6-6 and TRBJ2-3; 10 bases line up with TRBD2. V shed 6 bases, J shed 3 bases, and the junction held 12 bases outside the gene matches. The CDR3 is 17 residues long. Germline V gene sequence: CDR1 MNHNY, CDR2 SVGAGI (reference sequence). DNA of the CDR3: TGTGCCAGCAGCCGAAGAAGGACTAGCGGAAATACAGATACGCAGTATTTT. This translates into CASSRRRTSGNTDTQYF.

CDR3 in amino acids: CATSDGDSAPSTEAFF. CDR3 nucleotide sequence: TGTGCCACCAGTGATGGAGATTCGGCCCCCAGCACTGAAGCTTTCTTT. The chain links TRBV24-1 to TRBJ1-1; D uncertain. Looked up from germline, CDR1 is KGHDR and CDR2 is SFDVKD. V lost 3 bases, J lost 4 bases, and 17 bases lay in between. The length of the CDR3 is 16 residues.

V and J are TRBV18 and TRBJ2-7; TRBD1 is a possible D gene (7 bases). The germline V and J ends were trimmed by 6 bases and 4 bases, with 13 bases remaining between them. Germline-derived CDR1 and CDR2 are KGHSH and LQKENI. The CDR3 is 13 residues long. The CDR3 is CASSATGRYEQYV. In nucleotides, the CDR3 is TGTGCCAGCTCGGCGACAGGGAGGTACGAGCAGTACGTC.

The CDR3 DNA is TGTGCCAGCAGCTTATCGAGTAGGGAGGCCCAGCATTTT. Residues: CASSLSSREAQHF. The V and J genes are TRBV7-9 and TRBJ1-5; unclear D gene. V lost 2 bases to trimming and J lost 11 bases, with 13 bases between them. CDR1 is SEHNR and CDR2 is FQNEAQ in the germline V gene (reference sequence). The CDR3 has 13 residues.

This chain joins TRBV7-3 and TRBJ1-1, with D uncertain. Trimming shortened V by 1 base and J by 4 bases, and 10 bases separated the two germline ends. CDR3 size: 14 residues. CDR1 and CDR2 from the germline V gene are SGHTA and FQGTGA. As DNA, the CDR3 is TGTGCCAGCAGCTTAAAAGGTCGCGGCACTGAAGCTTTCTTT. Protein product: CASSLKGRGTEAFF. Using reference TRBV7-3 and TRBJ1-1 for the parts outside the CDR3, the full variable domain is GAGVSQTPSNKVTEKGKYVELRCDPISGHTALYWYRQSLGQGPEFLIYFQGTGAADDSGLPNDRFFAVRPEGSVSTLKIQRTERGDSAVYLCASSLKGRGTEAFFGQGTRLTVV.

The chain is built from TRBV2 and TRBJ2-7; perhaps TRBD1 as D (6 bases). V was cut by 5 bases and J by 7 bases, with 12 bases left in between. The CDR3 has 12 residues. Germline CDR1 reads SNHLY; CDR2 reads FYNNEI. The CDR3 region is CASSQDRREQYF. The DNA of the CDR3 is TGTGCCAGCAGTCAGGACAGACGGGAGCAGTACTTC.

The chain links TRBV18 to TRBJ1-4; TRBD1 might be the D (5 bases). The CDR3 covers 15 residues. The germline gives CDR1 KGHSH, CDR2 LQKENI. V shed 3 bases and J shed 8 bases, with 16 bases lying between them. The CDR3 loop is CASSPGGTPGEKLFF. In DNA, the CDR3 is TGTGCCAGCTCACCTGGCGGGACTCCTGGGGAAAAACTGTTTTTT.

Written as DNA, the CDR3 is TGTGCCAGCAGCCGGGACACTAATTCACCCCTCCACTTT. It specifies CASSRDTNSPLHF. The gene calls are TRBV12-3 or TRBV12-4 and TRBJ1-6, with a tentative D call TRBD1 (6 bases). V was pared by 6 bases and J by 6 bases, with 9 bases between. The CDR3 extends over 13 amino acids.

The chain combines TRBV3-1 (or the pseudogene TRBV3-2) with TRBJ1-4; 9 nucleotides align to TRBD1. The germline V gene encodes CDR1 LGHDT and CDR2 YNNKEL (reference sequence). The V gene end was trimmed by 4 bases and the J gene end by 5 bases; junction bases not matched to a gene: 5. CDR3 length: 15 residues. In nucleotides, the CDR3 is TGTGCCAGCAGCCGCTCCGGGACAGGGAATGAAAAACTGTTTTTT. This translates into CASSRSGTGNEKLFF.

The gene calls are TRBV29-1 and TRBJ1-1; D may be TRBD1 (5 bases). This CDR3 is 14 amino acids long. Per germline, CDR1 SQVTM and CDR2 ANQGSEA. V was pared by 1 base and J by 3 bases, with 12 bases between. CDR3 sequence reads: CSVEVGGGDTEAFF. The CDR3 region has the DNA TGCAGCGTTGAAGTGGGGGGTGGTGACACTGAAGCTTTCTTT.

The rearrangement links TRBV29-1 to TRBJ2-3, with 9 bases identical to TRBD1. The germline gives CDR1 SQVTM, CDR2 ANQGSEA. V lost 8 bases to trimming and J lost 1 base; unmatched junction nucleotides: 16. The CDR3 has 17 amino acids. DNA for the CDR3: TGCAGCCATTACACAAGGCACAGGGGGCGCGGCACAGATACGCAGTATTTT. Residues: CSHYTRHRGRGTDTQYF.

This chain joins TRBV29-1 and TRBJ2-7, with 7 bases aligning to TRBD1. V gave up 4 bases and J gave up 6 bases; unmatched junction bases: 18. Germline CDR1 SQVTM, CDR2 ANQGSEA. CDR3 size: 16 residues. The CDR3 spells CSVVGARQGIGGEQYF. The CDR3 DNA reads TGCAGCGTTGTAGGGGCAAGACAGGGAATAGGGGGCGAGCAGTACTTC.

V usage is TRBV11-1 and J usage is TRBJ1-1; no firm D call. Germline CDR1 SGHAT, CDR2 FQDESV (reference sequence). CDR3 length equals 13 residues. V dropped 3 bases and J dropped 7 bases, with 12 bases sitting between them. The CDR3 nucleotides are TGTGCCAGCAGCTTCAGATCGGCGGGTGAAGCTTTCTTT. This translates into CASSFRSAGEAFF.

V gene TRBV4-3 combines with J gene TRBJ1-4, with no clear D. Per the germline V gene, CDR1 is LGHNA and CDR2 is YSLEER. CDR3 length: 14 amino acids. Trimming took 1 base from V and 6 from J, leaving 9 bases between them. CDR3 coding DNA: TGCGCCAGCAGCCAAGCGGCAGGTTATGAAAAACTGTTTTTT. The encoded protein is CASSQAAGYEKLFF.

This rearrangement joins TRBV2 to TRBJ2-7; D may be TRBD1 (6 bases). The ends were cut back, 8 bases at V and 5 bases at J, with 13 bases in the middle. Germline V CDR1 and CDR2: SNHLY, FYNNEI. The CDR3 runs to 12 residues. The CDR3 DNA reads as TGTGCCAGCGAGAACAGGGACAACGAGCAGTACGTC. Translation gives CASENRDNEQYV.

The V call is TRBV6-5, the J call TRBJ2-7; 7 positions agree with TRBD1. Germline V lookup: CDR1 MNHEY, CDR2 SVGAGI. The CDR3 spans 16 residues. V trimming: 3 bases; J trimming: 2 bases; junction bases outside the gene matches: 10. In DNA form, the CDR3 reads TGTGCCAGCAGTTATTGGTCGGGACAGCCGACCTACGAGCAGTACTTC. Its protein product is CASSYWSGQPTYEQYF.